A selection of T cell receptor beta chains follows, all from one sample in a study of molecular identifiers for immune sequencing clone quantification. A single record per CDR3 protein comes from TCRdb applying MiXCR to the PCR reads. The sample carries about 640,000 distinct CDR3 sequences, 15% to 20% recorded once. The material sequenced was naive CD8+ T cells from blood, with Jurkat cell RNA spiked in. Receptors originate from a human donor in good health. Some libraries in this study had Jurkat cell RNA spiked in. CDR3s include the opening cysteine and the closing phenylalanine or tryptophan. A D gene is named only where the DNA matches it firmly.

CDR3: CATSKFLDGTDTQYF
V: TRBV15
D: -

CDR3: CASSSPWTGGPADTQYF
V: TRBV27
D: TRBD2

CDR3: CASSSYQTGTDDYGYTF
V: TRBV7-9
D: TRBD1

CDR3: CASNRNRDYGYTF
V: TRBV3-1
D: -

CDR3: CASSYSTGQGLVSSYGHTF
V: TRBV6-5
D: TRBD1

CDR3: CASSLFPAGVNEQFF
V: TRBV5-5
D: TRBD2

CDR3: CASSYSPGMNEQYF
V: TRBV6-2/TRBV6-3
D: -

CDR3: CASSVGEAASYEQYF
V: TRBV9
D: -

CDR3: CASSPLDRGEETQYF
V: TRBV5-6
D: TRBD1

CDR3: CASRTGKGNQPQHF
V: TRBV2
D: -

CDR3: CSVGDSSYEQYF
V: TRBV29-1
D: -

CDR3: CASSLLTGFNEQYF
V: TRBV12-3/TRBV12-4
D: TRBD1

CDR3: CASSLVLVPDEQYF
V: TRBV7-9
D: -

CDR3: CASSHFGALAKNIQYF
V: TRBV6-2/TRBV6-3
D: -

CDR3: CASSLATPLAGELFF
V: TRBV7-8
D: -

CDR3: CSARDMGYTF
V: TRBV20-1
D: -

CDR3: CASSPITSLGNTEAFF
V: TRBV27
D: -

CDR3: CASVPEGLGVADTQYF
V: TRBV12-5
D: TRBD2

CDR3: CASSPNLAEQFF
V: TRBV12-3/TRBV12-4
D: -

CDR3: CASSLGGASNQPQHF
V: TRBV5-1
D: -

CDR3: CASSLAGPGPYEQYF
V: TRBV5-5
D: -

CDR3: CASSQLKSSYNSPLHF
V: TRBV4-3
D: -

CDR3: CASSRSTAAYEQYF
V: TRBV7-9
D: -

CDR3: CASSLYPEGYNEQFF
V: TRBV27
D: -

CDR3: CATSDSQGNQPQHF
V: TRBV24-1
D: -

CDR3: CASSLEAGGGNTIYF
V: TRBV5-6
D: TRBD1

CDR3: CASSHLAGGRDTQYF
V: TRBV4-3
D: TRBD2

CDR3: CASSPRDRGGNYGYTF
V: TRBV6-5
D: TRBD1

CDR3: CASSFAGVGETQYF
V: TRBV12-3/TRBV12-4
D: TRBD2

CDR3: CASSTATPSGGAFF
V: TRBV19
D: -

CDR3: CASSNNGGYMNTEAFF
V: TRBV21-1
D: -

CDR3: CASSQDGNQETQYF
V: TRBV4-1
D: -

CDR3: CAWSREFRGTYEQYF
V: TRBV30
D: -

CDR3: CASSITAGTATQETQYF
V: TRBV19
D: -

CDR3: CASSPLAGVHEQYF
V: TRBV6-6
D: TRBD2

CDR3: CASSVSRTSGSEFF
V: TRBV9
D: TRBD2

CDR3: CAWSTTWSLEAFF
V: TRBV30
D: -

CDR3: CASSQDLAGGLADTQYF
V: TRBV4-3
D: TRBD2

CDR3: CASSAQAVRNEQFF
V: TRBV13
D: -

CDR3: CASSGGGLYTEAFF
V: TRBV12-3/TRBV12-4
D: -

CDR3: CAWSPTSSQTQYF
V: TRBV30
D: -

CDR3: CASTPAAHTEAFF
V: TRBV19
D: -

CDR3: CASSQERSGRALGYIQYF
V: TRBV4-2
D: TRBD2

CDR3: CASSPRRGTSGETQYF
V: TRBV27
D: TRBD2

CDR3: CSARHPDRGSYEQYF
V: TRBV20-1
D: TRBD1

CDR3: CASSIAFTGAGYNEQFF
V: TRBV19
D: -

CDR3: CASSYMRKSTDTQYF
V: TRBV6-5
D: -

CDR3: CASSQWTGEANEKLFF
V: TRBV4-2
D: TRBD1

CDR3: CASNSRDRVYEQYF
V: TRBV9
D: TRBD1

CDR3: CASSSSLAGGPLHEQYF
V: TRBV5-1
D: TRBD2

CDR3: CASSYPRSGQFGNEQFF
V: TRBV6-5
D: TRBD1

CDR3: CASSLSRDRVMNTEAFF
V: TRBV5-6
D: TRBD1

CDR3: CASSELAGETQYF
V: TRBV6-4
D: -

CDR3: CASSMGKAFF
V: TRBV19
D: -

CDR3: CSVTWDRNFYEQYF
V: TRBV29-1
D: TRBD1

CDR3: CASSEFAGVGHEQYF
V: TRBV6-1
D: -

CDR3: CSATPVQGGDQPQHF
V: TRBV20-1
D: -

CDR3: CASSQGLEPSYEQYF
V: TRBV4-3
D: -

CDR3: CASSPYQAGIQETQYF
V: TRBV7-6
D: TRBD2